A single count supports the clone carrying this T cell receptor beta chain. This record belongs to a study of blood T cell repertoires in COVID-19. Study at large: The analysed material was cDNA or gDNA that came from T cells, B-cell-depleted T cells, or PBMCs.

The V gene lost 2 bases and the J gene lost 5 bases, with 10 bases spanning the gap. CDR3 length equals 14 residues. Germline V lookup: CDR1 SGHRS, CDR2 YFSETQ. Produced via immunoSEQ multiplex PCR; TCRdb's table is partial and in-frame only. The sample consists of around 16,000 clones, about 88% of them appearing once. This receptor was obtained from a man aged 60 to 69 with acute or convalescent COVID-19. Sequenced input: peripheral blood. J is TRBJ2-2 and V is TRBV5-1; the D gene is possibly TRBD1 (7 bases). The CDR3 is CASSFAGGTGELFF. DNA for the CDR3: TGCGCCAGCAGCTTTGCAGGGGGGACCGGGGAGCTGTTTTTT.